One and the same sample provided the 17 T cell receptor beta chains below, sequenced in a study of blood T cell repertoires in COVID-19 (dated by TCRdb to the early 2020s). The library was produced with the immunoSEQ multiplex PCR assay. TCRdb carries this immuneACCESS record with in-frame sequences only. Its versions omit some clonotypes, under half of them owing to an unresolved V gene in the studies checked, with the rest unexplained. The sample table contains approximately 440,000 clones; only one count was recorded for 80% to 95% of them. The ten most abundant clones make up under 0.7% of the sample. Sequencing was done on a sample of PBMCs or T cells enriched from blood (not recorded which). All receptors derive from a man between 18 and 29 years old who had recovered from COVID-19.

CDR3: CASSRDRGPTTFYEQYF. The CDR3 DNA is TGTGCCAGCAGCCGGGACAGGGGGCCGACTACCTTCTACGAGCAGTACTTC. The rearrangement links TRBV5-8 to TRBJ2-7, with 12 nucleotides matching TRBD1. The germline V gene encodes CDR1 SGHTS and CDR2 YDEGEE. The J segment lost 3 bases and the V segment lost 4 bases, leaving 11 bases of the junction unmatched. There are 17 residues in the CDR3.

This clone was recorded only once. The V call is TRBV29-1, the J call TRBJ1-1; 7 nucleotides line up with TRBD1. V lost 6 bases and J lost 3; bases outside the gene matches: 4. Germline V gene sequence: CDR1 SQVTM, CDR2 ANQGSEA. This CDR3 is 12 amino acids long. The CDR3 nucleotides are TGCAGCGTAGACCAGGGGGACACTGAAGCTTTCTTT. It encodes CSVDQGDTEAFF. Full variable domain (rest looked up from reference TRBV29-1 and TRBJ1-1): SAVISQKPSRDICQRGTSLTIQCQVDSQVTMMFWYRQQPGQSLTLIATANQGSEATYESGFVIDKFPISRPNLTFSTLTVSNMSPEDSSIYLCSVDQGDTEAFFGQGTRLTVV.

The gene calls are TRBV5-6 and TRBJ1-2; no firm D call. Trimming cost V 4 bases and J 1 base, with 8 bases left between them. In germline, CDR1 is SGHDT, CDR2 YYEEEE. The CDR3 has 13 amino acids. For the CDR3, the DNA is TGTGCCAGCAGCCAACAGAGTAACTATGGCTACACCTTC. Translation: CASSQQSNYGYTF.

The J gene is TRBJ2-4, the V gene TRBV29-1; either TRBD1 or TRBD2 may supply D (5 bases each). The CDR3 has 13 residues. V dropped 7 bases and J dropped 4 bases, with 14 bases sitting between them. Germline V gives CDR1 SQVTM, CDR2 ANQGSEA. The CDR3 is CSAGSTRKNIQYF. The CDR3 DNA reads TGCAGCGCAGGGAGTACGCGGAAAAACATTCAGTACTTC.

The J gene is TRBJ2-7, the V gene TRBV3-1 (or the pseudogene TRBV3-2); no definite D call. The V end lost 0 bases, the J end lost 3 bases, and 9 bases lay between the germline ends. The germline gives CDR1 LGHDT, CDR2 YNNKEL (reference sequence). This CDR3 has 14 amino acids. The CDR3 DNA follows: TGTGCCAGCAGCCAAGATCTACTCGGCTACGAGCAGTACTTC. It codes for CASSQDLLGYEQYF.

The rearrangement links TRBV7-3 to TRBJ2-3, with a tentative D call TRBD2 (5 bases). Germline assignment: CDR1 SGHTA and CDR2 FQGTGA. The CDR3 runs to 12 residues. The V gene lost 5 bases and the J gene lost 5 bases, with 8 bases spanning the gap. The CDR3 spells CASSEGGDTQYF. CDR3 nucleotide sequence: TGTGCCAGCAGCGAAGGAGGAGATACGCAGTATTTT. The full variable domain, with the rest looked up from reference TRBV7-3 and TRBJ2-3, is GAGVSQTPSNKVTEKGKYVELRCDPISGHTALYWYRQSLGQGPEFLIYFQGTGAADDSGLPNDRFFAVRPEGSVSTLKIQRTERGDSAVYLCASSEGGDTQYFGPGTRLTVL.

The rearrangement joins TRBV27 to TRBJ1-1; 7 positions agree with TRBD1. Germline V gene data show CDR1 as MNHEY and CDR2 as SMNVEV (reference sequence). V trimming: 5 bases; J trimming: 2 bases; junction bases outside the gene matches: 5. This CDR3 is 14 amino acids long. CDR3 region: CASSVSGGNTEAFF. The CDR3 DNA is TGTGCCAGCAGTGTTTCAGGGGGTAACACTGAAGCTTTCTTT.

The V and J genes are TRBV5-1 and TRBJ2-7, with D hard to call. Germline V gene sequence: CDR1 SGHRS, CDR2 YFSETQ. CDR3 size: 15 residues. Trimming shortened V by 0 bases and J by 0 bases, and 10 bases separated the two germline ends. CDR3 amino acids: CASSLVLPGSYEQYF. DNA of the CDR3: TGCGCCAGCAGCTTGGTTCTCCCAGGCTCCTACGAGCAGTACTTC.

This chain links TRBV15 with TRBJ1-1; a weak D match, TRBD1 (6 bases). Germline loops: CDR1 LNHNV, CDR2 YYDKDF (reference sequence). Trimming removed 0 bases at V and 4 bases at J, with 9 bases between. This CDR3 is built from 14 residues. The CDR3 reads CATSRDRGGTEAFF. Written as DNA, the CDR3 is TGTGCCACCAGCAGAGACAGGGGTGGCACTGAAGCTTTCTTT. Complete variable domain (other parts from reference TRBV15 and TRBJ1-1): DAMVIQNPRYQVTQFGKPVTLSCSQTLNHNVMYWYQQKSSQAPKLLFHYYDKDFNNEADTPDNFQSRRPNTSFCFLDIRSPGLGDTAMYLCATSRDRGGTEAFFGQGTRLTVV.

The chain links TRBV21-1 to TRBJ1-3; the table's TRBD1 call for D was not verified on the DNA. TRBV21-1 is termed a pseudogene. The CDR3 totals 18 residues. The CDR3 DNA is TGTGCCAGCAGCAAAAAGGGGTCTTTCGATGGGATAGGAAACACCATATATTTT. Translated, it gives CASSKKGSFDGIGNTIYF.

V and J are TRBV7-8 and TRBJ1-2, with D perhaps TRBD1 (6 bases). Germline CDR1 reads SGHVS; CDR2 reads FQNEAQ. The germline V and J ends were trimmed by 2 bases and 1 base, with 20 bases remaining between them. This CDR3 has 18 residues. CDR3: CASSLIRDTKGDNYGYTF. The CDR3 DNA reads as TGTGCCAGCAGCTTAATACGGGACACTAAAGGGGATAACTATGGCTACACCTTC.

The chain employs TRBV15 and TRBJ1-6; 7 bases are shared with TRBD1. The CDR3 extends over 16 amino acids. The germline V gene has CDR1 LNHNV and CDR2 YYDKDF (reference sequence). V was pared by 1 base and J by 10 bases, with 10 bases of the junction left unmatched. CDR3 DNA sequence: TGTGCCACCAGCAGAGGCGAAGGGGGCTACGAATCACCCCTCCACTTT. It is translated as CATSRGEGGYESPLHF.

V gene TRBV4-1 combines with J gene TRBJ2-1, with 11 bases matching TRBD2. Trimming removed 1 base from V and 7 bases from J; junction bases left unmatched: 9. The germline gives CDR1 MGHRA, CDR2 YSYEKL. The CDR3 runs to 17 residues. In DNA, the CDR3 is TGCGCCAGCAGCCAAGGATGGCTAGCGGGGGGTTCGAATGAGCAGTTCTTC. Translating gives CASSQGWLAGGSNEQFF.

The chain combines TRBV5-1 with TRBJ1-2, with D maybe TRBD1 (5 bases). This CDR3 contains 15 residues. Per the germline V gene, CDR1 is SGHRS and CDR2 is YFSETQ. Trimming pared 0 bases from V and 3 bases from J, leaving 12 bases between. The CDR3 DNA reads TGCGCCAGCAGCTTGGCCGCAGGGATCCACTATGGCTACACCTTC. Residues: CASSLAAGIHYGYTF.

The gene calls are TRBV27 and TRBJ2-7; 7 bases are shared with TRBD2. CDR3 length: 14 residues. Trimming cost V 4 bases and J 3 bases; bases outside gene matches: 6. Germline V gene sequence: CDR1 MNHEY, CDR2 SMNVEV (reference sequence). This CDR3 is CASSWGEGFYEQYF. The CDR3 bases are TGTGCCAGCAGTTGGGGGGAGGGATTCTACGAGCAGTACTTC.

The V gene is TRBV19, the J gene TRBJ2-7, with a possible D match to TRBD1 (5 bases). This CDR3 is built from 14 residues. Germline V lookup: CDR1 LNHDA, CDR2 SQIVND (reference sequence). Trimming cost V 2 bases and J 7 bases, with 15 bases left between them. Written as DNA, the CDR3 is TGTGCCAGTAGTATAAGGGGAACAATGGGGGAGCAGTACTTC. Its translation is CASSIRGTMGEQYF.

The genes are TRBV9 and TRBJ1-2; 8 bases are shared with TRBD1. Germline lookup yields CDR1 SGDLS and CDR2 YYNGEE. The CDR3 is made up of 17 amino acids. J lost 8 bases, V lost 4 bases, and 19 bases had no gene match. The CDR3 nucleotides read TGTGCCAGCAGCCCCCGGTTTGTTGGACAGGGTGTAAAAGGCTACACCTTC. Translated: CASSPRFVGQGVKGYTF.